This TCR beta chain came from a study of blood T cells in healthy people across ages. Study-wide findings and caveats: In these data, TCR beta diversity tracked strongly with naive T cell percentage.

The authors extracted at least 6 micrograms of total RNA per sample. For this clonotype: Its antigen is undetermined.

Together with a sample-barcoded 5' primer, a J-beta primer mix was included in a second PCR lasting about 6 to 11 cycles. Every cDNA molecule bore a tag from a template-switch adaptor containing 12 random nucleotides. TCRdb passed the 5' RACE reads through MiXCR, listing each CDR3 protein once. The repertoire holds about 1.5 million distinct CDR3 sequences, 42% seen once, with 6.5% to 10% in the top ten. The sequencing input was blood. The receptor was derived from a woman aged 18-35 years in good health.

The CDR3 here is CASNPGTDTQYF. The CDR3 DNA follows: TGTGCCAGCAACCCGGGTACAGATACGCAGTATTTT. The chain combines TRBV7-9 with TRBJ2-3; no clear D. The germline V gene has CDR1 SEHNR and CDR2 FQNEAQ (reference sequence). This CDR3 comprises 12 residues. V lost 7 bases to trimming and J lost 3 bases, with 8 bases between them.